This is a list of T cell receptor beta chains from one sample in a study of technical replicates of blood from several donors. Sequenced by immunoSEQ multiplex PCR; TCRdb stores in-frame clones only, minus some. Counted here are 60,000 to 90,000 clones, 85% to 95% occurring once; the ten biggest clones make up 0.35% to 0.45%. The source material was T cells isolated from PBMCs. The origin of the receptors is a human donor in good health. The CDR3 runs from the conserved cysteine through the conserved F or W. Fields, in order: V gene, clone size, J gene, D gene, CDR3 DNA, CDR3 protein. The D gene is left open where the match is weak. Clone sizes are given selectively: once, few, many, or a class where the clone is expanded.

V: TRBV27
size: -
J: TRBJ2-7
D: TRBD2
DNA: TGTGCCAGCAGTTTTGTTGGCGGGAGAAAGGAGCAGTACTTC
CDR3: CASSFVGGRKEQYF

V: TRBV9
size: -
J: TRBJ2-7
D: TRBD2
DNA: TGTGCCAGCAGCCCAGAGGTAGCGGGGAACCCCTTCGAGCAGTACTTC
CDR3: CASSPEVAGNPFEQYF

V: TRBV19
size: -
J: TRBJ1-3
D: -
DNA: TGTGCCAGTAGTACTTTCCTGAGGGAGACTGGAAACACCATATATTTT
CDR3: CASSTFLRETGNTIYF

V: TRBV9
size: once
J: TRBJ2-3
D: -
DNA: TGTGCCAGCAGCGTACTCGGTGGCGGGAACACAGATACGCAGTATTTT
CDR3: CASSVLGGGNTDTQYF

V: TRBV11-2
size: -
J: TRBJ2-4
D: -
DNA: TGTGCCAGCAGCTTACAGGGTCCCCGAGCCAAAAACATTCAGTACTTC
CDR3: CASSLQGPRAKNIQYF

V: TRBV28
size: -
J: TRBJ1-1
D: -
DNA: TGTGCCAGCAGCCTCGGACAGATGAACACTGAAGCTTTCTTT
CDR3: CASSLGQMNTEAFF

V: TRBV7-3
size: -
J: TRBJ2-7
D: TRBD2
DNA: TGTGCCAGCAGCCGCACTAGCGGGAGTTACGAGCAGTACTTC
CDR3: CASSRTSGSYEQYF

V: TRBV6-5
size: once
J: TRBJ2-7
D: -
DNA: TGTGCCAGCAGCAGAGACAGGACCGAGCAGTACTTC
CDR3: CASSRDRTEQYF

V: TRBV6-5
size: few
J: TRBJ2-1
D: -
DNA: TGTGCCAGCAGTAGCGACGGCCACAATGAGCAGTTCTTC
CDR3: CASSSDGHNEQFF

V: TRBV6-1
size: -
J: TRBJ2-7
D: -
DNA: TGTGCCAGCAGTGACCTCTCTTCCTACGAGCAGTACTTC
CDR3: CASSDLSSYEQYF

V: TRBV7-3
size: -
J: TRBJ1-5
D: -
DNA: TGTGCCAGCAGCTTACGTTCGGGGGAACAGCCCCAGCATTTT
CDR3: CASSLRSGEQPQHF

V: TRBV7-2
size: -
J: TRBJ1-1
D: -
DNA: TGTGCCAGCAGCTTTGGCTCCAGGAACACTGAAGCTTTCTTT
CDR3: CASSFGSRNTEAFF

V: TRBV2
size: -
J: TRBJ2-5
D: TRBD2
DNA: TGTGCCAGCACCCGGGACGGGCGGGAGGACCAAGAGACCCAGTACTTC
CDR3: CASTRDGREDQETQYF

V: TRBV11-2
size: -
J: TRBJ1-5
D: -
DNA: TGTGCCAGCAGCTCCGGGAGGGAGAAGGGCAATCAGCCCCAGCATTTT
CDR3: CASSSGREKGNQPQHF

V: TRBV27
size: -
J: TRBJ1-5
D: TRBD1
DNA: TGTGCCAGCAGTTCTTACAGGGGGAAGGAACAGCCCCAGCATTTT
CDR3: CASSSYRGKEQPQHF

V: TRBV7-9
size: -
J: TRBJ2-2
D: TRBD1
DNA: TGTGCCAGCAGCTTGGGACAGGGGATAAACGCCGGGGAGCTGTTTTTT
CDR3: CASSLGQGINAGELFF

V: TRBV18
size: -
J: TRBJ2-6
D: -
DNA: TGTGCCAGCTCACCTCTTTCCGGGACTCCAAGCTCTGGGGCCAACGTCCTGACTTTC
CDR3: CASSPLSGTPSSGANVLTF

V: TRBV18
size: -
J: TRBJ1-5
D: TRBD1
DNA: TGTGCCAGCTCACCAGGGACAGATCATCAGCCCCAGCATTTT
CDR3: CASSPGTDHQPQHF

V: TRBV5-8
size: -
J: TRBJ1-1
D: TRBD1
DNA: TGTGCCAGCAGCGCCCGGGACAGGGTTGGGGCTTTCTTT
CDR3: CASSARDRVGAFF

V: TRBV5-4
size: few
J: TRBJ2-6
D: TRBD1
DNA: TGTGCCAGCAGCTCCGGGACAGGCGCCGGGGCCAACGTCCTGACTTTC
CDR3: CASSSGTGAGANVLTF

V: TRBV7-9
size: once
J: TRBJ2-1
D: TRBD2
DNA: TGTGCCAGCAGCTCCCCTCGACTAGCGGCTAATGAGCAGTTCTTC
CDR3: CASSSPRLAANEQFF

V: TRBV7-9
size: once
J: TRBJ2-2
D: TRBD1
DNA: TGTGCCAGCAGCGCCGACAGGGCCGGGGAGCTGTTTTTT
CDR3: CASSADRAGELFF

V: TRBV29-1
size: -
J: TRBJ1-5
D: TRBD1
DNA: TGCAGCGTCGTAGGACAGGGACAAGATCAGCCCCAGCATTTT
CDR3: CSVVGQGQDQPQHF

V: TRBV13
size: -
J: TRBJ2-7
D: TRBD1
DNA: TGTGCCAGCTCCCGGGACAGGGTCTACGAGCAGTACTTC
CDR3: CASSRDRVYEQYF

V: TRBV19
size: once
J: TRBJ1-4
D: -
DNA: TGTGCCAGTAGTATTCAGGGAACTAATGAAAAACTGTTTTTT
CDR3: CASSIQGTNEKLFF

V: TRBV11-2
size: -
J: TRBJ2-1
D: TRBD2
DNA: TGTGCCAGCAGCTTACTTAGCGGGAGTAGGAATGAGCAGTTCTTC
CDR3: CASSLLSGSRNEQFF

V: TRBV7-2
size: -
J: TRBJ1-1
D: -
DNA: TGTGCCAGCAGCTTAGTGAGCTATTCTACTGAAGCTTTCTTT
CDR3: CASSLVSYSTEAFF

V: TRBV7-9
size: once
J: TRBJ2-7
D: TRBD1
DNA: TGTGCCAGCACTATAGGGGGCCGGAGATTGTACGAGCAGTACTTC
CDR3: CASTIGGRRLYEQYF

V: TRBV5-4
size: -
J: TRBJ1-1
D: -
DNA: TGTGCCAGCAGCTTGGACGGGATCCTTCTCACTGAAGCTTTCTTT
CDR3: CASSLDGILLTEAFF

V: TRBV7-3
size: -
J: TRBJ2-1
D: TRBD2
DNA: TGTGCCAGCAGCCTAACTAGCGTCCCCTACAATGAGCAGTTCTTC
CDR3: CASSLTSVPYNEQFF

V: TRBV11-3
size: -
J: TRBJ2-3
D: TRBD2
DNA: TGTGCCAGCAGCTCGTTTGTAAGCGTAGCGGGAGAACCCCCAGATACGCAGTATTTT
CDR3: CASSSFVSVAGEPPDTQYF

V: TRBV6-6
size: -
J: TRBJ2-3
D: -
DNA: TGTGCCAGCAGTTACGGAAGCGGGCCCACAGATACGCAGTATTTT
CDR3: CASSYGSGPTDTQYF

V: TRBV5-1
size: -
J: TRBJ2-5
D: TRBD1
DNA: TGCGCCAGCAGCTTGACGCCAGGGGGTATCGAGACCCAGTACTTC
CDR3: CASSLTPGGIETQYF

V: TRBV27
size: -
J: TRBJ2-7
D: -
DNA: TGTGCCAGCAGTTTGGGGGTTGGGACTTCCTCCTACGAGCAGTACTTC
CDR3: CASSLGVGTSSYEQYF

V: TRBV10-1
size: -
J: TRBJ2-1
D: TRBD2
DNA: TGCGCCAGCAGTGCCGGGCGGGAGACGAATGAGCAGTTCTTC
CDR3: CASSAGRETNEQFF

V: TRBV5-6
size: -
J: TRBJ1-2
D: -
DNA: TGTGCCAGCAGCTTGGATGGGAGTGGGGTTAGCCTACATGGCTACACCTTC
CDR3: CASSLDGSGVSLHGYTF

V: TRBV7-9
size: -
J: TRBJ1-5
D: TRBD1
DNA: TGTGCCAGCAGCCCCCCCGGGACAGGGACGGATCAGCCCCAGCATTTT
CDR3: CASSPPGTGTDQPQHF

V: TRBV9
size: -
J: TRBJ2-1
D: TRBD2
DNA: TGTGCCAGCACCCTCGGGACTAGTACTAACAATGAGCAGTTCTTC
CDR3: CASTLGTSTNNEQFF

V: TRBV19
size: few
J: TRBJ1-5
D: -
DNA: TGTGCCAGTAGTATAGTGCACAGTAGCAATCAGCCCCAGCATTTT
CDR3: CASSIVHSSNQPQHF

V: TRBV29-1
size: -
J: TRBJ2-5
D: -
DNA: TGCAGCGTTGAATGGGGCGGAGAAGAGACCCAGTACTTC
CDR3: CSVEWGGEETQYF

V: TRBV4-2
size: -
J: TRBJ1-1
D: TRBD1
DNA: TGTGCCAGCAGCCAAGTAGACAGGGTGTCTGAAGCTTTCTTT
CDR3: CASSQVDRVSEAFF